This T cell receptor beta chain came from a study of blood T cell repertoires in COVID-19. The overall study: The origin of the acute and convalescent COVID-19 samples was the United States, Italy and Spain.

TCRdb keeps only in-frame clones here, not all; method: immunoSEQ multiplex PCR. This sample has more than 80,000 clones, with 86% found just once. V dropped 4 bases and J dropped 6 bases, with 8 bases sitting between them. Germline CDR1 reads DFQATT; CDR2 reads SNEGSKA (reference sequence). The CDR3 is 11 residues long. This TCR was sampled from a man aged 50 to 60 with active COVID-19. The sequencing sample was made of peripheral blood. The chain uses TRBV20-1 and TRBJ2-3; D possibly corresponds to TRBD1 (5 bases). The CDR3 sequence is CSAIHRDTQYF. CDR3 nucleotides: TGCAGTGCTATCCACAGGGATACGCAGTATTTT.